What follows describes a single T cell receptor beta chain. Its antigen is unknown. PCR primers comprised 60 Vbeta and 13 Jbeta primers. The assay was immunoSEQ multiplex PCR, and TCRdb's table has in-frame clones only and misses some. This table has over 55,000 clones, roughly nine tenths appearing once. This record comes from a study of cytomegalovirus exposure and HLA in healthy donors. Findings and caveats of the study: Productive rates of about 87% or about 30% were seen for most TCR beta V segments in an earlier analysis. The likely explanation for a cluster of highly shared sequence variants was sequencing artifact. Later on, a genetic analysis was performed. It linked a missense variant in DCLRE1C with V- and J-gene trimming of TCR beta. Of the V segments, some could not be distinguished, including TRBV6-2 and TRBV6-3, and were excluded.

The CDR3 runs 17 residues. The germline CDR1 and CDR2 sequences are SGHRS and YFSETQ. V was pared by 4 bases and J by 6 bases, with 16 bases of the junction left unmatched. The sequencing sample was made of PBMCs. This chain connects TRBV5-1 to TRBJ2-1, with 7 nucleotides matching TRBD2. This receptor was identified in a woman aged 30 to 39 in good health and CMV-seropositive. The CDR3 sequence: CASSPGPGGSSGNEQFF. In DNA, the CDR3 is TGCGCCAGCAGCCCGGGTCCAGGCGGGAGCTCGGGCAATGAGCAGTTCTTC.